A single sample gave rise to the 21 T cell receptor beta chains below, sequenced in a study of control samples from healthy donors and cancer patients. Produced via immunoSEQ multiplex PCR; TCRdb's table is partial and in-frame only. The sample carries tens of thousands of clones, 80% to 95% recorded once. The sample taken for sequencing was blood. These TCRs come from a woman aged 25 to 39 in good health.

V usage is TRBV18 and J usage is TRBJ2-1; TRBD2 aligns across 9 bases. CDR1 and CDR2 from the germline V gene are KGHSH and LQKENI. The CDR3 runs 18 residues. V lost 3 bases, J lost 3 bases, and 12 bases stayed unmatched. CDR3: CASSPWERAGGIYNEQFF. The CDR3 DNA sequence: TGTGCCAGCTCACCCTGGGAGCGAGCGGGAGGCATCTACAATGAGCAGTTCTTC.

The rearrangement joins TRBV6-5 to TRBJ1-5, with D unclear. The CDR3 has 15 amino acids. The germline gives CDR1 MNHEY, CDR2 SVGAGI. The V and J ends lost 5 bases and 0 bases respectively, with 11 bases between them. The CDR3 DNA reads as TGTGCCAGCAGTCCCTTTCTTAGTAGCAATCAGCCCCAGCATTTT. Protein sequence: CASSPFLSSNQPQHF.

CDR3 loop: CASSRRQGNYGYTF. As DNA, the CDR3 is TGTGCCAGCAGCCGTAGACAGGGTAACTATGGCTACACCTTC. V and J are TRBV6-5 and TRBJ1-2; TRBD1 matches 7 bases. CDR1 is MNHEY, CDR2 SVGAGI, per germline. The length of the CDR3 is 14 residues. Trimming cost V 6 bases and J 1 base; bases outside gene matches: 5.

The chain uses TRBV6-2 or TRBV6-3 and TRBJ2-3; D is possibly TRBD2 (7 bases). Germline CDR1 and CDR2: MNHEY and SVGEGT. The CDR3 spans 17 residues. V lost 0 bases and J lost 0, with 13 bases in between. The CDR3 sequence is CASSYSERGGSTDTQYF. The DNA of the CDR3 is TGTGCCAGCAGTTACTCAGAGAGGGGGGGTAGCACAGATACGCAGTATTTT.

This clone was seen a single time. The V call is TRBV11-2, the J call TRBJ2-3; TRBD2 matches at 9 bases. Germline V lookup: CDR1 SGHAT, CDR2 FQNNGV. The CDR3 spans 17 residues. J lost 3 bases, V lost 0 bases, and 7 bases had no gene match. The CDR3: CASSLEVRGGSTDTQYF. Written as DNA, the CDR3 is TGTGCCAGCAGCTTAGAGGTGCGGGGGGGCTCAACAGATACGCAGTATTTT.

This clone was recorded only once. This chain joins TRBV6-1 and TRBJ2-3; D is possibly TRBD2 (6 bases). Germline V gene lookup returns CDR1 MNHNS and CDR2 SASEGT. V lost 0 bases to trimming and J lost 6 bases, with 13 bases between them. The CDR3 runs 15 residues. The CDR3 DNA follows: TGTGCCAGCAGTGAAGCAGGAGGGACGGGGGATACGCAGTATTTT. Translation gives CASSEAGGTGDTQYF.

This chain uses TRBV28 with TRBJ1-4, with 8 bases lining up with TRBD1. The J segment lost 5 bases and the V segment lost 5 bases, leaving 4 bases of the junction unmatched. The V gene's germline CDR1 is MDHEN and CDR2 SYDVKM. CDR3 length equals 14 residues. The CDR3 DNA sequence: TGTGCCAGCAGTGGGACAGGCAAAAATGAAAAACTGTTTTTT. It encodes CASSGTGKNEKLFF.

V is TRBV2 and J is TRBJ1-1; the match to TRBD1 covers 9 bases. Germline assignment: CDR1 SNHLY and CDR2 FYNNEI. The V gene end was trimmed by 3 bases and the J gene end by 4 bases; junction bases not matched to a gene: 6. This CDR3 spans 15 amino acids. Here the CDR3 DNA reads TGTGCCAGCAGTGAGACGACAGGGGGAGGCACTGAAGCTTTCTTT. Protein product: CASSETTGGGTEAFF.

Regarding this clone: At one end the junction does not follow the germline gene, possibly because of a read error. The chain employs TRBV2 and TRBJ1-2; a possible D gene is TRBD1 (5 bases). The CDR3 runs to 13 residues. Germline V CDR1 and CDR2: SNHLY, FYNNEI. The CDR3: CASSESVLQGRNF. CDR3 bases: TGTGCCAGCAGTGAATCGGTTTTGCAGGGCCGGAACTTC. Full variable domain (rest looked up from reference TRBV2 and TRBJ1-2): EPEVTQTPSHQVTQMGQEVILRCVPISNHLYFYWYRQILGQKVEFLVSFYNNEISEKSEIFDDQFSVERPDGSNFTLKIRSTKLEDSAMYFCASSESVLQGRNFGSGTRLTVV.

This sequence joins TRBV10-2 and TRBJ1-6, with 9 bases that match TRBD1. This CDR3 spans 16 amino acids. The germline V gene encodes CDR1 WSHSY and CDR2 SAAADI. Trimming took 2 bases from V and 7 from J; bases not matched to a gene: 6. The CDR3 bases are TGCGCCAGCAGTGAGATAAGACAGGGGGGGAATTCACCCCTCCACTTT. As protein: CASSEIRQGGNSPLHF.

The chain recombines TRBV29-1 with TRBJ2-7; a possible D gene is TRBD1 (7 bases). Deletions cut 7 bases from V and 2 bases from J, with 9 bases between. There are 11 residues in the CDR3. Looked up from germline, CDR1 is SQVTM and CDR2 is ANQGSEA. Here the CDR3 DNA reads TGCAGCGCAGGGGGGACCTACGAGCAGTACTTC. Amino acids: CSAGGTYEQYF.

V gene TRBV4-2 combines with J gene TRBJ2-1; D is ambiguous. Trimming took 0 bases from V and 3 from J, leaving 12 bases between them. CDR3 length equals 16 residues. Germline V gene sequence: CDR1 LGHNA, CDR2 YNFKEQ. The CDR3 reads CASSQEGLEDYNEQFF. CDR3 bases: TGTGCCAGCAGCCAAGAAGGCCTTGAGGACTACAATGAGCAGTTCTTC.

This rearrangement joins TRBV10-1 to TRBJ1-1; weak D call: TRBD1 (6 bases). This CDR3 spans 13 amino acids. Trimming pared 0 bases from V and 4 bases from J, leaving 6 bases between. Germline loops: CDR1 WNHNN, CDR2 SYGVQD (reference sequence). The CDR3 nucleotides are TGCGCCAGCAGTGAGTCAGGGGGCACTGAAGCTTTCTTT. Amino acid sequence: CASSESGGTEAFF.

This chain uses TRBV6-5 with TRBJ1-1; D uncertain. V was shortened by 5 bases and J by 6 bases, with 13 bases between the two germline ends. The CDR3 runs 13 residues. Germline loops: CDR1 MNHEY, CDR2 SVGAGI. The CDR3 loop reads CASSHRAQSEAFF. The CDR3 DNA follows: TGTGCCAGCAGTCACAGAGCGCAGTCTGAAGCTTTCTTT.

The chain uses TRBV5-8 and TRBJ2-5; D is unclear. Trimming took off 2 bases at V and 1 base at J, with 6 bases between the two ends. The CDR3 is made up of 13 amino acids. Germline-derived CDR1 and CDR2 are SGHTS and YDEGEE. CDR3 in DNA: TGTGCCAGCAGCTTTGCAAGCCAAGAGACCCAGTACTTC. It is translated as CASSFASQETQYF.

V gene TRBV19 combines with J gene TRBJ1-3; D gene ambiguous. The germline V and J ends were trimmed by 8 bases and 3 bases, with 11 bases remaining between them. Germline loops: CDR1 LNHDA, CDR2 SQIVND (reference sequence). This CDR3 is built from 13 residues. The CDR3 protein is CASRMNLGNTIYF. The CDR3 nucleotides read TGTGCCAGTCGGATGAATCTTGGAAACACCATATATTTT.

The rearrangement joins TRBV11-3 to TRBJ2-7; 8 bases align to TRBD2. The CDR3 has 14 residues. The germline gives CDR1 SGHNT, CDR2 YENEEA. With 6 bases clipped from V and 1 base from J, the junction kept 5 bases outside the gene matches. Here the CDR3 DNA reads TGTGCCAGCAGTCTCAGCGGGGGATCCTACGAGCAGTACTTC. Translating gives CASSLSGGSYEQYF. Drawing the rest from reference TRBV11-3 and TRBJ2-7, the complete variable domain is EAGVVQSPRYKIIEKKQPVAFWCNPISGHNTLYWYLQNLGQGPELLIRYENEEAVDDSQLPKDRFSAERLKGVDSTLKIQPAELGDSAVYLCASSLSGGSYEQYFGPGTRLTVT.

The chain joins TRBV3-1 (or the pseudogene TRBV3-2) to TRBJ2-5; 7 bases are a match to TRBD2. With V trimmed by 0 bases and J by 6 bases, 4 bases remained unmatched. Germline values: CDR1 LGHDT, CDR2 YNNKEL (reference sequence). The CDR3 spans 14 residues. CDR3 amino acids: CASSQEVGGKTQYF. In DNA form, the CDR3 reads TGTGCCAGCAGCCAAGAAGTGGGGGGGAAGACCCAGTACTTC.

V is TRBV10-3 and J is TRBJ1-5; no reliable D call. The CDR3 extends over 14 amino acids. Trimming pared 0 bases from V and 2 bases from J, leaving 5 bases between. Germline V CDR1 and CDR2: ENHRY, SYGVKD. CDR3 sequence: CAISESIRNQPQHF. Here the CDR3 DNA reads TGTGCCATCAGTGAGTCGATTCGCAATCAGCCCCAGCATTTT.

The J gene is TRBJ2-1, the V gene TRBV4-2; 10 bases are shared with TRBD2. This CDR3 is 16 amino acids long. CDR1 LGHNA and CDR2 YNFKEQ come from the germline V gene. V gave up 0 bases and J gave up 4 bases; unmatched junction bases: 3. The CDR3, as DNA: TGTGCCAGCAGCCAAGAGCTAGCGGGAGAGTACAATGAGCAGTTCTTC. It translates to CASSQELAGEYNEQFF.

The chain employs TRBV6-6 and TRBJ1-1, with D tentatively TRBD1 (6 bases). Trimming stripped 6 bases from V and 2 bases from J, with 22 bases between. Germline CDR1 reads MNHNY; CDR2 reads SVGAGI (reference sequence). This CDR3 contains 17 residues. CDR3: CASRRAGVMEPNTEAFF. The DNA for the CDR3 is TGTGCCAGCAGACGAGCAGGGGTTATGGAACCTAACACTGAAGCTTTCTTT.